This T cell receptor (beta chain) was recorded in a study of OX40 agonist ivuxolimab in advanced cancers. The wider study: Intravenous ivuxolimab was administered to patients every 2 weeks at 0.01 to 10 mg/kg. Study-level findings and limits: The study found that CD8+ T cells averaged more expanded clones than CD4+. At doses 0.1 to 3.0 mg/kg, CD4+ and CD8+ clones expanded.

To note about this clone: Its antigen is currently unknown.

The repertoire was sequenced with immunoSEQ multiplex PCR; TCRdb's copy has only in-frame clones and lacks some. The table lists about 48,000 clones, about nine tenths of them singletons. From germline, CDR1 is SGHNT and CDR2 YENEEA. With V trimmed by 5 bases and J by 4 bases, 14 bases remained unmatched. CDR3 length: 17 amino acids. The rearrangement joins TRBV11-3 to TRBJ2-1, with 7 nucleotides matching TRBD2. The sequence was collected from an adult with an advanced solid tumor such as melanoma, head and neck, liver or kidney cancer. The sample consisted of CD4+ or CD8+ T cells sorted from blood, taken in a trial of the OX40 agonist ivuxolimab. The CDR3 DNA reads as TGTGCCAGCAGCCCCAGAAAAGGGCTAGCGGATTACAATGAGCAGTTCTTC. This gives the protein CASSPRKGLADYNEQFF.